The 4 T cell receptor beta chains given below trace back to one sample, sequenced in a study of CD8+ T cells in alopecia areata (dated by TCRdb to 2017 to 2018). The label giving this sample's treatment or condition can be read as: oral pan-JAK inhibitor, 5-10 mg twice daily. The library was prepared using the immunoSEQ multiplex PCR assay. To provide template for TCR sequencing, every sample had RNA extracted and reverse transcribed into cDNA. The source is immuneACCESS, and TCRdb retained only in-frame sequences with V and J called. Part of the clones is not carried over; for the studies checked, unresolved V genes explain less than half of this, and the remainder is unexplained. The table for this sample lists approximately 220,000 clones; 35% to 45% of them were counted only once. 0.48% of the sample rests with the top ten. The input for sequencing was CD4+ T cells sorted from blood, taken at roughly week 30, from a patient treated with tofacitinib. The receptors stem from a human donor with alopecia areata.

The rearrangement uses TRBV6-5 and TRBJ2-1, with TRBD2 matching over 14 bases. This CDR3 region has 16 residues. CDR1 and CDR2 from the germline V gene are MNHEY and SVGAGI. After removal of 0 bases from V and 10 bases from J, the junction contained 5 bases not matched to a gene. The CDR3 DNA follows: TGTGCCAGCAGTTACTCTGGGACTAGCGGGGGAGGGGAGCAGTTCTTC. Its protein product is CASSYSGTSGGGEQFF.

CDR3: CAGRQALSYEQYF. CDR3 DNA: TGTGCCGGAAGACAGGCGCTTTCCTACGAGCAGTACTTC. The V call is TRBV30, the J call TRBJ2-7, with TRBD1 as a possible D gene (6 bases). Germline V gene data show CDR1 as GTSNPN and CDR2 as SVGIG (reference sequence). The CDR3 has 13 residues. V lost 8 bases to trimming and J lost 1 base, with 15 bases between them.

This sequence joins TRBV5-1 and TRBJ2-1; D may match TRBD1 or TRBD2 (6 bases each). V lost 4 bases, J lost 7 bases, and 15 bases lay in between. The length of the CDR3 is 14 residues. In germline, CDR1 is SGHRS, CDR2 YFSETQ. CDR3: CASSVATGRNEQFF. DNA for the CDR3: TGCGCCAGCAGCGTAGCTACAGGGAGGAATGAGCAGTTCTTC. The variable domain in full, with the rest retrieved from reference TRBV5-1 and TRBJ2-1, is KAGVTQTPRYLIKTRGQQVTLSCSPISGHRSVSWYQQTPGQGLQFLFEYFSETQRNKGNFPGRFSGRQFSNSRSEMNVSTLELGDSALYLCASSVATGRNEQFFGPGTRLTVL.

The chain joins TRBV25-1 to TRBJ1-3, with 8 bases that match TRBD1. Germline lookup yields CDR1 MGHDK and CDR2 SYGVNS. This CDR3 has 13 amino acids. The ends lost 5 bases at V and 5 bases at J; junction bases unmatched: 2. The CDR3 region has the DNA TGTGCCAGCAGTCGACAGGGGCGAAACACCATATATTTT. Amino acids: CASSRQGRNTIYF. The variable domain in full, with the rest retrieved from reference TRBV25-1 and TRBJ1-3, is EADIYQTPRYLVIGTGKKITLECSQTMGHDKMYWYQQDPGMELHLIHYSYGVNSTEKGDLSSESTVSRIRTEHFPLTLESARPSHTSQYLCASSRQGRNTIYFGEGSWLTVV.